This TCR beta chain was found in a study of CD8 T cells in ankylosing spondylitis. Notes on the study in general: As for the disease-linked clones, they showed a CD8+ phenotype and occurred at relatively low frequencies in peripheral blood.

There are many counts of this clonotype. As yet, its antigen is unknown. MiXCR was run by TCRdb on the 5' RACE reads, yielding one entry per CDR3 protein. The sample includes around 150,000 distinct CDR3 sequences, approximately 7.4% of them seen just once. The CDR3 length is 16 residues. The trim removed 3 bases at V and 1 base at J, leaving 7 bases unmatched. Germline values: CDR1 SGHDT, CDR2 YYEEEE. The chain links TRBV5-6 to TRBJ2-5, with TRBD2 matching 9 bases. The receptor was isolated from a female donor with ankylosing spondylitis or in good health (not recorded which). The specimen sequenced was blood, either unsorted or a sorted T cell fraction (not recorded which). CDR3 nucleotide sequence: TGTGCCAGCAGCTCCGTGCTAGCGGGGATCCAAGAGACCCAGTACTTC. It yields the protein CASSSVLAGIQETQYF. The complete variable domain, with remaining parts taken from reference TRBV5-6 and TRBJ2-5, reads DAGVTQSPTHLIKTRGQQVTLRCSPKSGHDTVSWYQQALGQGPQFIFQYYEEEERQRGNFPDRFSGHQFPNYSSELNVNALLLGDSALYLCASSSVLAGIQETQYFGPGTRLLVL.